The 23 T cell receptor beta chains listed next were all sequenced from one sample in a study of control samples from healthy donors and cancer patients. Using immunoSEQ multiplex PCR, the repertoire was profiled, and TCRdb retains in-frame clones only, with some absent. The repertoire holds 22,000 or so clones, with around 89% as singletons. Material for sequencing was PBMCs. These receptor sequences come from a woman between 55 and 75 years old with head and neck cancer.

This clone was detected a few times. This sequence joins TRBV3-1 (or the pseudogene TRBV3-2) and TRBJ1-1; 8 bases agree with TRBD1. Germline-derived CDR1 and CDR2 are LGHDT and YNNKEL (reference sequence). The CDR3 sequence is 14 residues long. V shed 4 bases and J 1 base; nucleotides not matched to a gene: 2. DNA of the CDR3: TGTGCCAGCAGCCTGGGGACAGGGAACACTGAAGCTTTCTTT. This gives the protein CASSLGTGNTEAFF.

The count of this clone is one. This CDR3 is CASSLQASGNNEQFF. The CDR3 coding sequence is TGCGCCAGCAGCTTACAAGCTAGCGGCAACAATGAGCAGTTCTTC. The V call is TRBV5-1, the J call TRBJ2-1; 7 bases map to TRBD2. With 2 bases clipped from V and 5 bases from J, the junction kept 7 bases outside the gene matches. CDR1 SGHRS and CDR2 YFSETQ come from the germline V gene. There are 15 residues in the CDR3.

The rearrangement links TRBV11-2 to TRBJ1-2; 8 positions agree with TRBD1. The germline V gene encodes CDR1 SGHAT and CDR2 FQNNGV. V gave up 5 bases and J gave up 4 bases; unmatched junction bases: 3. CDR3 length: 13 residues. The CDR3 sequence is CASSKGQGYGYTF. The CDR3 DNA reads TGTGCCAGCAGCAAAGGACAGGGCTATGGCTACACCTTC.

The chain carries TRBV11-2 and TRBJ2-7; D gene unclear. Looked up from germline, CDR1 is SGHAT and CDR2 is FQNNGV. The CDR3 contains 11 residues. Trimming cost V 3 bases and J 7 bases, with 7 bases left between them. CDR3 bases: TGTGCCAGCAGCTTTTCCCGGGAGCAGTACTTC. Translation gives CASSFSREQYF.

The J gene is TRBJ2-7, the V gene TRBV30, with a tentative D call TRBD2 (5 bases). With 1 base removed from V and 1 base from J, the gap between germline ends came to 8 bases. This CDR3 spans 13 amino acids. The germline CDR1 and CDR2 sequences are GTSNPN and SVGIG (reference sequence). The CDR3 region is CAWSDGDSYEQYF. The CDR3 coding sequence is TGTGCCTGGAGTGACGGGGATTCCTACGAGCAGTACTTC.

V and J are TRBV2 and TRBJ1-5; D call uncertain. Trimming removed 1 base at V and 6 bases at J, with 7 bases between. This CDR3 contains 13 residues. Germline CDR1 is SNHLY and CDR2 is FYNNEI. Written as DNA, the CDR3 is TGTGCCAGCAGTGAAGGGGAGGGTCAGCCCCAGCATTTT. Amino acids: CASSEGEGQPQHF.

This clone was seen more than once but under ten times. The rearrangement joins TRBV5-1 to TRBJ2-7, with 12 positions matching TRBD2. From germline, CDR1 is SGHRS and CDR2 YFSETQ. This CDR3 comprises 16 residues. V lost 4 bases, J lost 5 bases, and 10 bases stayed unmatched. The CDR3 is CASSEPRTSGKDEQYF. In DNA, the CDR3 is TGCGCCAGCAGCGAGCCTCGGACTAGCGGGAAGGACGAGCAGTACTTC. The full variable domain, rest sourced from reference TRBV5-1 and TRBJ2-7, is KAGVTQTPRYLIKTRGQQVTLSCSPISGHRSVSWYQQTPGQGLQFLFEYFSETQRNKGNFPGRFSGRQFSNSRSEMNVSTLELGDSALYLCASSEPRTSGKDEQYFGPGTRLTVT.

The chain couples TRBV14 to TRBJ2-3; 15 bases line up with TRBD2. The J segment lost 4 bases and the V segment lost 4 bases, leaving 9 bases of the junction unmatched. This CDR3 comprises 18 residues. Germline-derived CDR1 and CDR2 are SGHDN and FVKESK. CDR3 loop: CASSPRTSGRALADTQYF. CDR3 nucleotide sequence: TGTGCCAGCAGCCCCCGGACTAGCGGGAGGGCCCTCGCAGATACGCAGTATTTT.

The chain employs TRBV7-9 and TRBJ2-2; TRBD2 is a possible D gene (5 bases). The germline V gene encodes CDR1 SEHNR and CDR2 FQNEAQ (reference sequence). CDR3 length: 10 amino acids. The V and J ends lost 10 bases and 7 bases respectively, with 7 bases between them. In nucleotides, the CDR3 is TGTGCCATGGGGAGCGGGGAGCTGTTTTTT. Translation: CAMGSGELFF. Variable domain in full (rest from reference TRBV7-9 and TRBJ2-2): DTGVSQNPRHKITKRGQNVTFRCDPISEHNRLYWYRQTLGQGPEFLTYFQNEAQLEKSRLLSDRFSAERPKGSFSTLEIQRTEQGDSAMYLCAMGSGELFFGEGSRLTVL.

The chain uses TRBV5-4 and TRBJ2-2, with 13 bases that match TRBD2. With V trimmed by 1 base and J by 1 base, 7 bases remained unmatched. Germline loops: CDR1 SGHNT, CDR2 YYREEE (reference sequence). This CDR3 has 19 amino acids. The CDR3 region is CASSLLGLAGVGNTGELFF. The CDR3 coding sequence is TGTGCCAGCAGCTTGTTAGGACTAGCGGGAGTCGGGAACACCGGGGAGCTGTTTTTT. Supplemented by reference TRBV5-4 and TRBJ2-2, the full variable domain reads ETGVTQSPTHLIKTRGQQVTLRCSSQSGHNTVSWYQQALGQGPQFIFQYYREEENGRGNFPPRFSGLQFPNYSSELNVNALELDDSALYLCASSLLGLAGVGNTGELFFGEGSRLTVL.

The V call is TRBV5-1, the J call TRBJ2-5; 7 bases agree with TRBD1. Germline CDR1 SGHRS, CDR2 YFSETQ. Trimming took 2 bases from V and 0 from J; bases not matched to a gene: 4. The CDR3 has 15 residues. The CDR3: CASSFYDRDQETQYF. CDR3 nucleotides: TGCGCCAGCAGCTTCTACGACAGGGACCAAGAGACCCAGTACTTC.

This clone showed up just a few times. The gene calls are TRBV2 and TRBJ1-1, with D unresolved. The V end was cut by 5 bases, the J end by 11 bases, with 18 bases between. The length of the CDR3 is 13 residues. Germline V gives CDR1 SNHLY, CDR2 FYNNEI. This CDR3 reads CASSPRGDAVAFF. The CDR3 DNA reads as TGTGCCAGCAGTCCCCGGGGAGACGCCGTCGCTTTCTTT.

The chain has TRBV5-1 and TRBJ2-6, with D possibly being TRBD1 (5 bases). Trimming pared 0 bases from V and 4 bases from J, leaving 8 bases between. The germline gives CDR1 SGHRS, CDR2 YFSETQ. The CDR3 totals 15 residues. The CDR3 is CASSLGRAGANVLTF. CDR3 DNA sequence: TGCGCCAGCAGCTTGGGCAGGGCAGGGGCCAACGTCCTGACTTTC. The complete variable domain, with remaining parts taken from reference TRBV5-1 and TRBJ2-6, reads KAGVTQTPRYLIKTRGQQVTLSCSPISGHRSVSWYQQTPGQGLQFLFEYFSETQRNKGNFPGRFSGRQFSNSRSEMNVSTLELGDSALYLCASSLGRAGANVLTFGAGSRLTVL.

CDR3 region: CASSSREGLLGEQYF. In DNA, the CDR3 is TGTGCCAGCAGCTCTAGAGAGGGACTCCTGGGCGAGCAGTACTTC. The rearrangement joins TRBV7-8 to TRBJ2-7; possibly TRBD2 for D (6 bases). Looked up from germline, CDR1 is SGHVS and CDR2 is FQNEAQ. With 4 bases removed from V and 6 bases from J, the gap between germline ends came to 19 bases. The CDR3 sequence is 15 residues long.

In this sample, this clone turned up once. The J gene is TRBJ1-2, the V gene TRBV6-5; a weak D match, TRBD1 (6 bases). The CDR3 runs to 12 residues. Trimming pared 5 bases from V and 11 bases from J, leaving 15 bases between. Germline CDR1 MNHEY, CDR2 SVGAGI. CDR3 amino acids: CASSNPQGTYTF. CDR3 DNA: TGTGCCAGCAGTAACCCCCAGGGGACATACACCTTC.

This clone was seen just once. This rearrangement joins TRBV7-9 to TRBJ2-5; D possibly corresponds to TRBD1 (6 bases). This CDR3 region has 14 residues. V was pared by 2 bases and J by 2 bases, with 9 bases between. The germline V gene encodes CDR1 SEHNR and CDR2 FQNEAQ (reference sequence). Written as DNA, the CDR3 is TGTGCCAGCAGCTTAAGGACAGAACAAGAGACCCAGTACTTC. It specifies CASSLRTEQETQYF.

The chain joins TRBV9 to TRBJ2-5; a possible D gene is TRBD1 (6 bases). CDR1 and CDR2 (germline): SGDLS, YYNGEE. This CDR3 is built from 14 residues. The V end was cut by 2 bases, the J end by 5 bases, with 13 bases between. The DNA for the CDR3 is TGTGCCAGCAGCGTTCGAGGGCAGGGGGAGACCCAGTACTTC. Translated: CASSVRGQGETQYF.

This clone has a single count. This rearrangement joins TRBV11-3 to TRBJ2-1, with a tentative D call TRBD2 (6 bases). The ends were cut back, 0 bases at V and 7 bases at J, with 13 bases in the middle. This CDR3 is 15 amino acids long. Germline CDR1 SGHNT, CDR2 YENEEA. The chain's CDR3 is CASSLEGGVGNEQFF. Here the CDR3 DNA reads TGTGCCAGCAGCTTAGAGGGGGGAGTGGGGAATGAGCAGTTCTTC. The entire variable domain, with the rest obtained from reference TRBV11-3 and TRBJ2-1, is as follows: EAGVVQSPRYKIIEKKQPVAFWCNPISGHNTLYWYLQNLGQGPELLIRYENEEAVDDSQLPKDRFSAERLKGVDSTLKIQPAELGDSAVYLCASSLEGGVGNEQFFGPGTRLTVL.

This clone was picked up one time. The chain is built from TRBV6-5 and TRBJ1-1; D possibly corresponds to TRBD1 (6 bases). Germline V lookup: CDR1 MNHEY, CDR2 SVGAGI. The V and J ends lost 6 bases and 11 bases respectively, with 19 bases between them. The CDR3 runs 13 residues. CDR3 DNA sequence: TGTGCCAGCAGCCCCGGACAGCCCCTTGGCGCTTTCTTT. It specifies CASSPGQPLGAFF.

The chain employs TRBV5-4 and TRBJ1-6; D is ambiguous. The CDR3 loop spans 13 amino acids. Trimming took 2 bases from V and 8 from J, leaving 8 bases between them. Germline CDR1 is SGHNT and CDR2 is YYREEE (reference sequence). CDR3 nucleotide sequence: TGTGCCAGCAGCTTTAAGAGCGATTCACCCCTCCACTTT. Protein sequence: CASSFKSDSPLHF.

V and J are TRBV28 and TRBJ1-1, with TRBD1 identical over 7 bases. The V and J ends lost 2 bases and 0 bases, in that order; junction bases with no gene match: 9. The CDR3 consists of 17 residues. Germline values: CDR1 MDHEN, CDR2 SYDVKM. This CDR3 reads CASSLPRQTGLNTEAFF. DNA of the CDR3: TGTGCCAGCAGTTTACCTCGCCAGACAGGGTTGAACACTGAAGCTTTCTTT.

The genes are TRBV25-1 and TRBJ1-4; the D gene is possibly TRBD1 (6 bases). CDR3 length equals 13 residues. The V end was cut by 6 bases, the J end by 16 bases, with 21 bases between. CDR1 and CDR2 from the germline V gene are MGHDK and SYGVNS. This chain's CDR3 is CASSDIGRNREFF. The CDR3, as DNA: TGTGCCAGCAGCGACATAGGTAGAAACAGGGAGTTTTTT.

The V gene is TRBV7-2, the J gene TRBJ2-7; no clear D gene. Germline CDR1 is SGHTA and CDR2 is FQGNSA. This CDR3 has 14 residues. V lost 0 bases and J 3 bases, leaving 9 bases between the germline ends. The CDR3 coding sequence is TGTGCCAGCAGCTTAGCGGCGACTGACTACGAGCAGTACTTC. It translates to CASSLAATDYEQYF. The complete variable domain, with remaining parts taken from reference TRBV7-2 and TRBJ2-7, reads GAGVSQSPSNKVTEKGKDVELRCDPISGHTALYWYRQSLGQGLEFLIYFQGNSAPDKSGLPSDRFSAERTGGSVSTLTIQRTQQEDSAVYLCASSLAATDYEQYFGPGTRLTVT.